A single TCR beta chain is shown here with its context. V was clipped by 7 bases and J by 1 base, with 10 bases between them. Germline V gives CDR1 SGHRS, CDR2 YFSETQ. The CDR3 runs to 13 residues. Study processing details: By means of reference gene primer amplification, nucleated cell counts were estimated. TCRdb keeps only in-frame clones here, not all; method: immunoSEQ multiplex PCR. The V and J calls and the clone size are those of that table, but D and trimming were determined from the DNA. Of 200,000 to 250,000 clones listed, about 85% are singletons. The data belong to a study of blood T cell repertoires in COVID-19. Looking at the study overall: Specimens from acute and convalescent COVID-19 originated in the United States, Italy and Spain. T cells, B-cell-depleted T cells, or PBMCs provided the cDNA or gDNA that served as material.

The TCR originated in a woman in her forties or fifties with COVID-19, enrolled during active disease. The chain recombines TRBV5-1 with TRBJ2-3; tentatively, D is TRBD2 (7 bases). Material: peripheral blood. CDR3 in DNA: TGCGCCAGCGCCGGGGGGCGCACAGATACGCAGTATTTT. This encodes CASAGGRTDTQYF.